This T cell receptor (beta chain) was sequenced for a study of blood T cell repertoires in COVID-19. The CDR3 contains 13 residues. The V end lost 0 bases, the J end lost 2 bases, and 4 bases lay between the germline ends. Looked up from germline, CDR1 is LGHNA and CDR2 is YSLEER. In the original workflow: Researchers report that nucleated cell counts were estimated from reference gene primer amplification. Sequenced by immunoSEQ multiplex PCR; TCRdb stores in-frame clones only, minus some. V and J calls and clone size are as listed in that table; D and trimming were resolved from the DNA. Of about 200,000 clones listed, 80% to 85% are singletons.

Sequenced sample: peripheral blood. The receptor was isolated from an elderly woman with COVID-19, enrolled during active disease. J is TRBJ2-5 and V is TRBV4-3; no clear D. CDR3 DNA: TGCGCCAGCAGCCAAGAAATACAAGAGACCCAGTACTTC. Its translation is CASSQEIQETQYF.